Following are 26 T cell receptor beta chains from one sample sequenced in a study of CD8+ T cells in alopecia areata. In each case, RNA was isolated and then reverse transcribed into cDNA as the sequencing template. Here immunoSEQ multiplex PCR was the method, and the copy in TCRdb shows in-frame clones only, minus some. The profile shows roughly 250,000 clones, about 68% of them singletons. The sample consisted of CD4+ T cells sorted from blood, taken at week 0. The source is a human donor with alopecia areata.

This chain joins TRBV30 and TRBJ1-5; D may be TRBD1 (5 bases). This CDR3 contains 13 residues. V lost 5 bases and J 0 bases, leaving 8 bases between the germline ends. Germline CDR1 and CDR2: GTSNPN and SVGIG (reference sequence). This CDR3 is CAWGHDSNQPQHF. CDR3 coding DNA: TGTGCCTGGGGACACGATAGCAATCAGCCCCAGCATTTT.

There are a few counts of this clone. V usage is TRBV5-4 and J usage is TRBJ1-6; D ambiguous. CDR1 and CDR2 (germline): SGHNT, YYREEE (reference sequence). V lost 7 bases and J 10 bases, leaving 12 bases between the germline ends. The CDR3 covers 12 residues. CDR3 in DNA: TGTGCCAGCCACACCCTTCAATCACCCCTCCACTTT. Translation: CASHTLQSPLHF.

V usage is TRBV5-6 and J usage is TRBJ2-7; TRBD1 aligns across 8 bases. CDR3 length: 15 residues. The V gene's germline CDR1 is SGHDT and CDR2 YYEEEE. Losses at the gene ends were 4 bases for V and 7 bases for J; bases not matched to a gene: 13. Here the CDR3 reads CASSLADRETGEQYF. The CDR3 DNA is TGTGCCAGCAGCCTGGCGGACAGGGAGACGGGAGAGCAGTACTTC.

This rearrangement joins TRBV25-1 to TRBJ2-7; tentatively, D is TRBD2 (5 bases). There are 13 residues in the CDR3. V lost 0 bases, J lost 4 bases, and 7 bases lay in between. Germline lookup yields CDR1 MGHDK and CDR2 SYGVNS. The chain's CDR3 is CASSEYGEYEQYF. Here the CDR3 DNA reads TGTGCCAGCAGTGAATATGGGGAGTACGAGCAGTACTTC.

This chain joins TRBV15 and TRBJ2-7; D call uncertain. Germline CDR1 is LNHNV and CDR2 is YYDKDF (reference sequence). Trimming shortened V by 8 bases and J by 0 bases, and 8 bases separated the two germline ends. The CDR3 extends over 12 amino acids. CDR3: CATPGDSYEQYF. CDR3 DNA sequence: TGTGCCACCCCAGGTGACTCCTACGAGCAGTACTTC. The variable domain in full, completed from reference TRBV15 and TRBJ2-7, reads DAMVIQNPRYQVTQFGKPVTLSCSQTLNHNVMYWYQQKSSQAPKLLFHYYDKDFNNEADTPDNFQSRRPNTSFCFLDIRSPGLGDTAMYLCATPGDSYEQYFGPGTRLTVT.

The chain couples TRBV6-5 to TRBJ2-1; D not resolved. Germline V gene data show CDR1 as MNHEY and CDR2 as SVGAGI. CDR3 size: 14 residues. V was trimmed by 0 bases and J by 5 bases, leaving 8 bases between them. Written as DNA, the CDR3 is TGTGCCAGCAGTTACTCGGCCCCTAACAATGAGCAGTTCTTC. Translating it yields CASSYSAPNNEQFF.

The CDR3 DNA reads as TGTGCCAGCAGCCAGACCTCAACCTCTTTCAATGAGCAGTTCTTC. It yields the protein CASSQTSTSFNEQFF. The gene calls are TRBV9 and TRBJ2-1; D ambiguous. The CDR3 sequence is 15 residues long. V was trimmed by 4 bases and J by 6 bases, leaving 17 bases between them. CDR1 is SGDLS and CDR2 is YYNGEE in the germline V gene.

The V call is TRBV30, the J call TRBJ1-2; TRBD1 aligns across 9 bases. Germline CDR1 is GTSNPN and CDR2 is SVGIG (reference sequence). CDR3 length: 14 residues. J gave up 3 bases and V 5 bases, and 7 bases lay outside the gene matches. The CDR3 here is CAWYSGQGDYGYTF. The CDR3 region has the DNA TGTGCCTGGTATTCGGGACAGGGAGACTATGGCTACACCTTC.

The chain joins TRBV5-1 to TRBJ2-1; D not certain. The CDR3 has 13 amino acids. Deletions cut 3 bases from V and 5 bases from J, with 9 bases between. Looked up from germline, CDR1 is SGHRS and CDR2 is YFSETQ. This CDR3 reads CASSSLKDNEQFF. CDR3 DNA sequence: TGCGCCAGCAGCTCCCTTAAAGACAATGAGCAGTTCTTC.

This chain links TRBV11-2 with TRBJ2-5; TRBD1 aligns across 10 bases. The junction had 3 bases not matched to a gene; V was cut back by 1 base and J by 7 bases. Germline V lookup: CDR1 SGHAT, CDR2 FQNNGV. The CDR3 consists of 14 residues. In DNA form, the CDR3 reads TGTGCCAGCAGCTTAGCGACAGGGGGCAGGACCCAGTACTTC. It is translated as CASSLATGGRTQYF.

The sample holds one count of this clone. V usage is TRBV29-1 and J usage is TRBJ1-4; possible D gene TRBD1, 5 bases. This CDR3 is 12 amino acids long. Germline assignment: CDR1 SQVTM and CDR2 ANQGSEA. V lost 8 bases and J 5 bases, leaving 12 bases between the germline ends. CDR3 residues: CSYRTGNEKLFF. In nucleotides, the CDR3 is TGCAGCTACAGGACGGGGAATGAAAAACTGTTTTTT. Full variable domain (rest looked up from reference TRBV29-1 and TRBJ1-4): SAVISQKPSRDICQRGTSLTIQCQVDSQVTMMFWYRQQPGQSLTLIATANQGSEATYESGFVIDKFPISRPNLTFSTLTVSNMSPEDSSIYLCSYRTGNEKLFFGSGTQLSVL.

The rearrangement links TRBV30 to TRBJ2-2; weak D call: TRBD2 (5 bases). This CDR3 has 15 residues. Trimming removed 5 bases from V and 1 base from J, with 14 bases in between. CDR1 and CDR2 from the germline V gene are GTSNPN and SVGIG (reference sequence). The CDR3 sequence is CAWEGRPRNTGELFF. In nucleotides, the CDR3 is TGTGCCTGGGAGGGCAGACCTCGGAACACCGGGGAGCTGTTTTTT.

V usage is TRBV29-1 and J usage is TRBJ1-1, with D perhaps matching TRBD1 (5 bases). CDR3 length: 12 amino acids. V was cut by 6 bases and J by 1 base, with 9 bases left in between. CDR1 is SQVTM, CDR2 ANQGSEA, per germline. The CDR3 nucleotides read TGCAGCGTCTGGAGGGGGAACACTGAAGCTTTCTTT. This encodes CSVWRGNTEAFF.

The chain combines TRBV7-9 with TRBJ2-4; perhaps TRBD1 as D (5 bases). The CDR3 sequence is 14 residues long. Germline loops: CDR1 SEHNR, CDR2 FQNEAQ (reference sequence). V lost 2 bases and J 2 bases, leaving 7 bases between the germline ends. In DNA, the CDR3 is TGTGCCAGCAGCTTACAGGGTTCCAAAAACATTCAGTACTTC. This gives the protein CASSLQGSKNIQYF.

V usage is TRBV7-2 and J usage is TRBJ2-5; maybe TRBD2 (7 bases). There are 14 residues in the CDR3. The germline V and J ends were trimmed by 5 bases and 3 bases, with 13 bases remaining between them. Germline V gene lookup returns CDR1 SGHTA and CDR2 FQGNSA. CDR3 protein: CASSDRLAEETQYF. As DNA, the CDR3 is TGTGCCAGCAGCGACAGGCTAGCGGAAGAGACCCAGTACTTC.

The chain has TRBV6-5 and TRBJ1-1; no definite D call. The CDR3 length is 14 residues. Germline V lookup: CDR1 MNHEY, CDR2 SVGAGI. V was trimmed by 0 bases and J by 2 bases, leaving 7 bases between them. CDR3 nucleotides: TGTGCCAGCAGTTACTCCCCAGGCAACACTGAAGCTTTCTTT. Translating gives CASSYSPGNTEAFF.

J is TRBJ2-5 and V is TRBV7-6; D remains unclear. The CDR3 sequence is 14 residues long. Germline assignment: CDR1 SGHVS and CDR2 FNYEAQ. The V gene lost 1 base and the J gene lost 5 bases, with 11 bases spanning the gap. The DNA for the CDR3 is TGTGCCAGCAGCTTAGTTAGCAAGCCGGAGACCCAGTACTTC. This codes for CASSLVSKPETQYF.

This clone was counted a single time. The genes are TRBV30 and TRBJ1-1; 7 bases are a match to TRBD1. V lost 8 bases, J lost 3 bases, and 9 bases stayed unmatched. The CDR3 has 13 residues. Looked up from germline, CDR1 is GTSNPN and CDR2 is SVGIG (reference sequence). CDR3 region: CARNRGQDTEAFF. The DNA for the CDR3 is TGTGCCCGAAACAGGGGTCAGGACACTGAAGCTTTCTTT.

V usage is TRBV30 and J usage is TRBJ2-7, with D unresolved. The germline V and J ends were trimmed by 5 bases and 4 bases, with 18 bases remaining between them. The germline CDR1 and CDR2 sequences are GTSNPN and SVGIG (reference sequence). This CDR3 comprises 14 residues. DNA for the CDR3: TGTGCCTGGGCCGCTTCGGCCTTGGAATACGAGCAGTACTTC. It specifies CAWAASALEYEQYF.

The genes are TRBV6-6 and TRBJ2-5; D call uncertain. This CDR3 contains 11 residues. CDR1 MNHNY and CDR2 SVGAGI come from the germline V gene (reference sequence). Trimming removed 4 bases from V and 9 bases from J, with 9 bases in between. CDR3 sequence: CASSSSRAQYF. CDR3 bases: TGTGCCAGCAGTTCCTCACGGGCCCAGTACTTC.

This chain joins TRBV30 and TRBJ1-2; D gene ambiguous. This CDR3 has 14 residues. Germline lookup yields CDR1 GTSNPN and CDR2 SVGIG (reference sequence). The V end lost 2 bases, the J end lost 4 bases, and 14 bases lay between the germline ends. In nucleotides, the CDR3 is TGTGCCTGGAGTCCACCGGCGGGCTTCTATGGCTACACCTTC. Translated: CAWSPPAGFYGYTF.

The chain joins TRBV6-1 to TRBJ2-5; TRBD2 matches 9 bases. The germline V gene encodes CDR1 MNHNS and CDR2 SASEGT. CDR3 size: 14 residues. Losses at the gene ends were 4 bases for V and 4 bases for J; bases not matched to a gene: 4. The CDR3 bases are TGTGCCAGCAGTGGTTTGACTAGCGGAGAGACCCAGTACTTC. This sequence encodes CASSGLTSGETQYF.

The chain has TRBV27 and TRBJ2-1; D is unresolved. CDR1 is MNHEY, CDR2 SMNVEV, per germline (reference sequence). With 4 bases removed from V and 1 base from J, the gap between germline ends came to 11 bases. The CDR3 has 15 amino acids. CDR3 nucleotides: TGTGCCAGCAGTTCACCCCAAAGGTCCTACAATGAGCAGTTCTTC. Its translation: CASSSPQRSYNEQFF.

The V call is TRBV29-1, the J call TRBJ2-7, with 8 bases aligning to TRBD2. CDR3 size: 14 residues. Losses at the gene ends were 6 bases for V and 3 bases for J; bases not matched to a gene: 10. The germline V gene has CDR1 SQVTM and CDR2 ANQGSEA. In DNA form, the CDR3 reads TGCAGCGTCCCCGGGGATGGGACTAGCTACGAGCAGTACTTC. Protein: CSVPGDGTSYEQYF.

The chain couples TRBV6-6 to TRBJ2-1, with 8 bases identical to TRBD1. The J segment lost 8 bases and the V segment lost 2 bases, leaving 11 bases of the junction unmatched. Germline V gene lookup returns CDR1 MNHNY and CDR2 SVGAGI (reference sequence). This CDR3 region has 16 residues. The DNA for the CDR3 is TGTGCCAGCAGTTACCCGAGGGGCAGGGGGCATGATGAGCAGTTCTTC. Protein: CASSYPRGRGHDEQFF.

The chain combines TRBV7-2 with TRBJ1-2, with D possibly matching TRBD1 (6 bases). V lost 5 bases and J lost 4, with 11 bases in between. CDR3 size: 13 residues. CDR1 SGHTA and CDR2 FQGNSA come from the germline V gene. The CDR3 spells CASSQGHGYGYTF. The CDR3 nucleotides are TGTGCCAGCAGCCAGGGACACGGCTATGGCTACACCTTC.